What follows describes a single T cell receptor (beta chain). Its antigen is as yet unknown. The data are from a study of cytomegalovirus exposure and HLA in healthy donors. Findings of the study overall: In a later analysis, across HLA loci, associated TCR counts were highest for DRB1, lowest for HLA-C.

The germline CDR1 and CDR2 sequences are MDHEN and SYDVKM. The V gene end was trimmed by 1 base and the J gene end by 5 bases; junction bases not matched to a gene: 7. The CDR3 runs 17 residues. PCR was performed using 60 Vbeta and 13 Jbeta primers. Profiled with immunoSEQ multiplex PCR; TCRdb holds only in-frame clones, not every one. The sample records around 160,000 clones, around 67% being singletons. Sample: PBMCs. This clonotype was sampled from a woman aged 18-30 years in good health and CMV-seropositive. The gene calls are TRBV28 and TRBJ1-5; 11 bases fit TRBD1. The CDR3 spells CASSLYPGQGADQPQHF. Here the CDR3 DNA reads TGTGCCAGCAGTTTATACCCCGGACAGGGGGCGGATCAGCCCCAGCATTTT.